A selection of T cell receptor beta chains follows, all from one sample in a study of cytomegalovirus exposure and HLA in healthy donors. Sequencing was performed with immunoSEQ multiplex PCR; in TCRdb, only in-frame clones are kept and a portion is missing. The sample holds around 100,000 clones, approximately 70% seen once. Sequencing was carried out using PBMCs. All receptors come from a man under 40 in good health and CMV-seronegative. The CDR3 runs from the conserved cysteine through the conserved F or W. Each record gives: clone size, J gene, V gene, D gene, CDR3 DNA, CDR3 protein. D genes are given only for firm matches. Size is stated for part of the rows, as once, few or many counts, or as a class when the clone is expanded.

. TRBJ1-2 TRBV4-1 . TGCGCCAGCAGCCAAGATGGAGGAGTGAAATATAACTATGGCTACACCTTC CASSQDGGVKYNYGYTF
. TRBJ2-2 TRBV4-3 . TGCGCCAGCAGCCCCGGTCCGGACACTTACACCGGGGAGCTGTTTTTT CASSPGPDTYTGELFF
. TRBJ1-5 TRBV28 . TGTGCCAGCAGCCCCCCCCAACAGCCCCAGCATTTT CASSPPQQPQHF
. TRBJ1-5 TRBV18 . TGTGCCAGCTCACCATCTCTTGATCAGCCCCAGCATTTT CASSPSLDQPQHF
few TRBJ1-1 TRBV30 TRBD1 TGTGCCTGGGGAAGGGGGCGGTGGACTGAAGCTTTCTTT CAWGRGRWTEAFF
. TRBJ2-7 TRBV9 TRBD1 TGTGCCAGCAGCGCCTCCGGGACAGGGGTGTACGAGCAGTACTTC CASSASGTGVYEQYF
few TRBJ2-2 TRBV19 TRBD1 TGTGCCAGTAGTTCACAGACAGGGAAAGCCGGGGAGCTGTTTTTT CASSSQTGKAGELFF
. TRBJ1-1 TRBV5-1 . TGCGCCAGCAGCTCCGGGGTTCTGAGTATCCAAGAAGCTTTCTTT CASSSGVLSIQEAFF
few TRBJ2-5 TRBV4-3 . TGCGCCAGCAGCCAGTTACTAGCCAGTAGAGAGACCCAGTACTTC CASSQLLASRETQYF
. TRBJ2-1 TRBV4-3 . TGCGCCAGCAGCCAAGAAGCCAGGCCCCCGAACAATGAGCAGTTCTTC CASSQEARPPNNEQFF
. TRBJ2-7 TRBV30 TRBD2 TGTGCCTGGCCGTACTGCGGGGGTAACCCTCGACCCTACGAGCAGTACTTC CAWPYCGGNPRPYEQYF
. TRBJ1-5 TRBV28 . TGTGCCAGCAGTTCATACAGGGTTAGCAATCAGCCCCAGCATTTT CASSSYRVSNQPQHF
. TRBJ2-5 TRBV5-4 . TGTGCCAGCAGCTTGGGCGTCGCGTACCAAGAGACCCAGTACTTC CASSLGVAYQETQYF
few TRBJ1-1 TRBV4-1 . TGCGCCAGCAGCTACTCGGGGTCGACCACTGAAGCTTTCTTT CASSYSGSTTEAFF
once TRBJ2-7 TRBV18 TRBD2 TGTGCCAGCTCACTCAGGGAGGGTAGGTACGAGCAGTACTTC CASSLREGRYEQYF
. TRBJ2-6 TRBV29-1 . TGCAGCGTTATTGGACAGTCTGGGGCCAACGTCCTGACTTTC CSVIGQSGANVLTF
. TRBJ1-1 TRBV27 . TGTGCCAGCAGTTTACAAGGGGGCACTGAAGCTTTCTTT CASSLQGGTEAFF
. TRBJ1-2 TRBV29-1 . TGCAGCGTTGAAACTGTTAACTATGGCTACACCTTC CSVETVNYGYTF
. TRBJ2-7 TRBV27 . TGTGCCAGCAGTTTACGGTCCGGTCACGAGCAGTACTTC CASSLRSGHEQYF
. TRBJ1-1 TRBV29-1 . TGCAGCGTTGGGGCCCGCATGAACACTGAAGCTTTCTTT CSVGARMNTEAFF
. TRBJ1-1 TRBV10-3 TRBD1 TGTGCCATCAGTGGGGGACAGGGGGCGTGGAACACTGAAGCTTTCTTT CAISGGQGAWNTEAFF
. TRBJ2-6 TRBV6-6 . TGTGCCAGTGCCCCAAACCGGAGTGGGGCCAACGTCCTGACTTTC CASAPNRSGANVLTF
. TRBJ2-1 TRBV7-9 . TGTGCCAGCAGCTTAGCGCTGGGCAGGGCCCTCAATGAGCAGTTCTTC CASSLALGRALNEQFF
. TRBJ2-5 TRBV7-2 . TGTGCCAGCAGCCTCCGGGTCATTGAGACCCAGTACTTC CASSLRVIETQYF
few TRBJ2-6 TRBV4-1 TRBD1 TGCGCCAGCAGCCCTCCCCAGGGGGCAGTGGGGGCCAACGTCCTGACTTTC CASSPPQGAVGANVLTF
. TRBJ2-1 TRBV19 TRBD1 TGTGCCAGTAGTACGACGGACAGGATCTACAATGAGCAGTTCTTC CASSTTDRIYNEQFF
. TRBJ1-1 TRBV4-2 . TGTGCCAGCAGCCAAGGAGTCGACAGCTTGAACACTGAAGCTTTCTTT CASSQGVDSLNTEAFF
. TRBJ2-7 TRBV9 TRBD1 TGTGCCAGCAGCGTAGGCTTGGACAGGGGCTACGAGCAGTACTTC CASSVGLDRGYEQYF
few TRBJ2-1 TRBV6-5 TRBD2 TGTGCCAGCAGTTCTAGCGGCAATGAGCAGTTCTTC CASSSSGNEQFF
. TRBJ1-2 TRBV4-2 . TGTGCCAGCAGCCAAGATAGGTGGCCGAGTCTGGAATCCTCGGGTGGCTACACCTTC CASSQDRWPSLESSGGYTF
. TRBJ2-7 TRBV28 TRBD1 TGTGCCAGTTACAGGGGACCCCTAGGGCACGAGCAGTACTTC CASYRGPLGHEQYF
. TRBJ1-2 TRBV29-1 . TGCAGCGTTGAGGGGACTCTAGACTATGGCTACACCTTC CSVEGTLDYGYTF
. TRBJ2-7 TRBV11-2 TRBD2 TGTGCCAGCAGCGCACTAGCGGGGGGGCGCGAGCAGTACTTC CASSALAGGREQYF
. TRBJ2-1 TRBV30 . TGTGCCTGGAGTGTGAGGAATGAGCAGTTCTTC CAWSVRNEQFF
. TRBJ2-3 TRBV5-1 TRBD1 TGCGCCAGCAGCTTGAATCGTTTTTTGCAGGGGGCAGATACGCAGTATTTT CASSLNRFLQGADTQYF
. TRBJ1-2 TRBV14 TRBD1 TGTGCCAGCAGCCATTCCCCGACAGGGGATATGGGCGGCTACACCTTC CASSHSPTGDMGGYTF
few TRBJ2-7 TRBV27 TRBD1 TGTGCCAGCACCCCAGGGACAGGGGGCTACGAGCAGTACTTC CASTPGTGGYEQYF
. TRBJ1-4 TRBV15 . TGTGCCACCAGCACTATGATTCAAAGTGCAACTAATGAAAAACTGTTTTTT CATSTMIQSATNEKLFF
. TRBJ2-7 TRBV11-2 TRBD1 TGTGCCAGCAGCCCCGGGACAGGGGGACCCTCCTACGAGCAGTACTTC CASSPGTGGPSYEQYF
few TRBJ1-2 TRBV4-1 . TGCGCCAGCAGCCAGCTACAGATTAACTATGGCTACACCTTC CASSQLQINYGYTF
. TRBJ2-7 TRBV5-4 . TGTGCCAGCAGCTTGGAATCAGGGCTCTCCTACGAGCAGTACTTC CASSLESGLSYEQYF
. TRBJ2-7 TRBV27 . TGTGCCAGCAGTCCCAGAGGTTTCTCCTACGAGCAGTACTTC CASSPRGFSYEQYF
few TRBJ1-1 TRBV7-3 . TGTGCCAGCAGGCAGGGGTATGGGACTGAAGCTTTCTTT CASRQGYGTEAFF
. TRBJ1-4 TRBV2 . TGTGCCAGCACAGTAGAGGGCGTAAATGAAAAACTGTTTTTT CASTVEGVNEKLFF
. TRBJ1-2 TRBV5-4 TRBD1 TGTGCCAGCAGCGAGACAGGGAACTATGGCTACACCTTC CASSETGNYGYTF
. TRBJ2-1 TRBV7-2 . TGTGCCAGCAGCGAACTCAATGAGCAGTTCTTC CASSELNEQFF
. TRBJ2-7 TRBV6-6 . TGTGCCAGCAGTTACTCGCTTCGCGACAGCCCCTACGAGCAGTACTTC CASSYSLRDSPYEQYF
few TRBJ2-5 TRBV5-1 . TGCGCCAGCAGCTACCTACAGGGACGAGAGACCCAGTACTTC CASSYLQGRETQYF